A single sample gave rise to the 9 T cell receptor beta chains below, sequenced in a study of cytomegalovirus exposure and HLA in healthy donors. The primer mix had 60 Vbeta and 13 Jbeta primers. Using immunoSEQ multiplex PCR, the repertoire was profiled, and TCRdb retains in-frame clones only, with some absent. The sample gives about 60,000 clones, 70% of which show up once; 19% is in the top ten. Sequencing used PBMCs. These receptor sequences come from a woman aged 60-75 years in good health and CMV-seropositive.

This chain joins TRBV18 and TRBJ2-5, with 9 positions matching TRBD1. Trimming cost V 0 bases and J 2 bases; bases outside gene matches: 1. Germline CDR1 reads KGHSH; CDR2 reads LQKENI. This CDR3 region has 15 residues. The CDR3 reads CASSPPTGGQETQYF. In DNA form, the CDR3 reads TGTGCCAGCTCACCACCGACAGGGGGACAAGAGACCCAGTACTTC.

The chain uses TRBV27 and TRBJ1-3; no firm D call. Germline V gene sequence: CDR1 MNHEY, CDR2 SMNVEV (reference sequence). This CDR3 spans 14 amino acids. Trimming removed 5 bases at V and 5 bases at J, with 13 bases between. The CDR3 DNA reads TGTGCCAGCAGTAACCTGGCAGGCCGAAACACCATATATTTT. Residues: CASSNLAGRNTIYF.

The chain combines TRBV5-6 with TRBJ2-3; 9 bases are a match to TRBD2. The CDR3 is 17 amino acids. With 2 bases clipped from V and 1 base from J, the junction kept 8 bases outside the gene matches. Germline CDR1 reads SGHDT; CDR2 reads YYEEEE. The CDR3 protein is CASSFGSGGGGTDTQYF. The CDR3 DNA reads TGTGCCAGCAGCTTCGGTAGCGGGGGAGGTGGCACAGATACGCAGTATTTT.

The chain links TRBV7-9 to TRBJ1-1; 7 positions agree with TRBD1. Germline lookup yields CDR1 SEHNR and CDR2 FQNEAQ (reference sequence). CDR3 length: 16 residues. V dropped 3 bases and J dropped 6; count of bases not matched to a gene: 13. CDR3 in amino acids: CASSFGQEGRKAEAFF. CDR3 DNA: TGTGCCAGCAGCTTTGGACAGGAAGGGAGAAAGGCTGAAGCTTTCTTT.

V and J are TRBV27 and TRBJ1-6; 9 bases agree with TRBD1. The CDR3 consists of 15 residues. Germline CDR1 is MNHEY and CDR2 is SMNVEV (reference sequence). Trimming removed 4 bases from V and 8 bases from J; junction bases left unmatched: 6. This CDR3 reads CASSYGTGKDSPLHF. In nucleotides, the CDR3 is TGTGCCAGCAGTTACGGGACAGGGAAGGATTCACCCCTCCACTTT.

The V and J genes are TRBV5-4 and TRBJ2-1, with 11 bases aligning to TRBD2. The ends lost 3 bases at V and 0 bases at J; junction bases unmatched: 5. CDR1 is SGHNT and CDR2 is YYREEE in the germline V gene (reference sequence). This CDR3 has 17 residues. CDR3 in amino acids: CASSSGGTSGSYNEQFF. The CDR3 DNA reads TGTGCCAGCAGCTCGGGAGGGACTAGCGGCTCCTACAATGAGCAGTTCTTC.

This chain links TRBV5-4 with TRBJ1-2; 8 nucleotides align to TRBD1. The V gene's germline CDR1 is SGHNT and CDR2 YYREEE (reference sequence). Trimming cost V 0 bases and J 5 bases; bases outside gene matches: 12. CDR3 length: 17 amino acids. The CDR3 DNA reads as TGTGCCAGCAGCTTGGGACTTCAGGGGGCAACAGGTTATGGCTACACCTTC. This translates into CASSLGLQGATGYGYTF.

This chain's CDR3 is CASSQDAAASIQYF. The CDR3 DNA is TGCGCCAGCAGCCAAGATGCAGCGGCGAGCATTCAGTACTTC. The genes are TRBV4-1 and TRBJ2-4, with D possibly TRBD2 on 5 matching bases. Germline CDR1 and CDR2: MGHRA and YSYEKL. The length of the CDR3 is 14 residues. Trimming cost V 0 bases and J 9 bases, with 12 bases left between them.

This chain uses TRBV28 with TRBJ2-3, with 8 bases lining up with TRBD2. The CDR3 is 15 residues long. Germline V gene sequence: CDR1 MDHEN, CDR2 SYDVKM. Trimming at V came to 7 bases and at J to 3 bases, leaving 9 bases not matched to a gene. In DNA, the CDR3 is TGTGCCAGCACCCCCCCCGGGGGGGCAACAGATACGCAGTATTTT. Amino acids: CASTPPGGATDTQYF.